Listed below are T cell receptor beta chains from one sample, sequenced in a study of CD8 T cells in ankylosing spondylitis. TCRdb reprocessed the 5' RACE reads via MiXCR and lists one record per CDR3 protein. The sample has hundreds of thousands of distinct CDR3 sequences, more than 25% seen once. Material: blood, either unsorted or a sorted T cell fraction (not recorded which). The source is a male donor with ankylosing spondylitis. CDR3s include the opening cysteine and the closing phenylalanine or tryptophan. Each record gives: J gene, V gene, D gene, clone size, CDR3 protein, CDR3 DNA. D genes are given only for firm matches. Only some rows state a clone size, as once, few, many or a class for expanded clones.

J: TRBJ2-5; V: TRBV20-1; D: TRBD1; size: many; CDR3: CSAIRQGQETQYF; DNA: TGCAGTGCTATAAGACAGGGACAAGAGACCCAGTACTTC
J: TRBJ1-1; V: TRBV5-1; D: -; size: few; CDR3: CASSLESGYNTEAFF; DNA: TGCGCCAGCAGCTTAGAGTCGGGATACAACACTGAAGCTTTCTTT
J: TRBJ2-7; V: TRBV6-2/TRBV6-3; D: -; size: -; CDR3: CASSYLNGIHEQYF; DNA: TGTGCCAGCAGTTACCTCAACGGGATTCACGAGCAGTACTTC
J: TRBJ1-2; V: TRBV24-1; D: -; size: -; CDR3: CATSDSWRAYGYTF; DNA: TGTGCCACCAGTGATTCTTGGAGGGCCTATGGCTACACCTTC
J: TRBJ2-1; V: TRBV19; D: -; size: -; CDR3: CASSSGIAYNEQFF; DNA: TGTGCCAGTAGTAGCGGGATAGCCTACAATGAGCAGTTCTTC
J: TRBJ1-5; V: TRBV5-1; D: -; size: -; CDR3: CASSRAPRQQNQPQHF; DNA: TGCGCCAGCAGCCGGGCGCCCCGACAGCAGAATCAGCCCCAGCATTTT
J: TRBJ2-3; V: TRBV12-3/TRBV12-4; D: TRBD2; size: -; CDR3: CASCATSGSDTQYF; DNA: TGTGCCAGCTGTGCTACTAGCGGGTCGGATACGCAGTATTTT
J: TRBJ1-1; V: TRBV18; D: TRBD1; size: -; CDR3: CASSLTGAGDTEAFF; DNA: TGTGCCAGCTCACTGACAGGGGCAGGGGACACTGAAGCTTTCTTT
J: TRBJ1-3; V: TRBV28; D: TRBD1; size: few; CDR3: CADRTGDFSGNTIYF; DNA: TGTGCTGACCGGACAGGCGACTTCTCTGGAAACACCATATATTTT
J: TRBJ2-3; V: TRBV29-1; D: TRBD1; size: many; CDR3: CSVSTGVDTQYF; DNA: TGCAGCGTTTCAACAGGGGTCGATACGCAGTATTTT
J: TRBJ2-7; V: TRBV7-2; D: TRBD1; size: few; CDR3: CASSSWTGALGSQYF; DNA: TGTGCCAGCAGCTCTTGGACAGGGGCGTTAGGGAGCCAGTACTTC
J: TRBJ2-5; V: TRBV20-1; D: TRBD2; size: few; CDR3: CSARDWLAGFQETQYF; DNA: TGCAGTGCTAGAGATTGGCTAGCGGGGTTCCAAGAGACCCAGTACTTC
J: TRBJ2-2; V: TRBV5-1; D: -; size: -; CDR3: CASSLGDRGAGELFF; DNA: TGCGCCAGCAGCTTGGGGGATCGGGGCGCCGGGGAGCTGTTTTTT
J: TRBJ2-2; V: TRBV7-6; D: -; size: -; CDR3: CASSSPGPGELFF; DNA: TGTGCCAGCAGCTCCCCGGGTCCCGGGGAGCTGTTTTTT
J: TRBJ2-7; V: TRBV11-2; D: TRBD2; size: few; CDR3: CASSLQEFRTSGDPYEQYF; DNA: TGTGCCAGCAGCCTTCAAGAATTCAGGACTAGCGGGGATCCCTACGAGCAGTACTTC
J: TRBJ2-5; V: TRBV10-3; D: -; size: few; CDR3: CAITRNYQETQYF; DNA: TGTGCCATCACGAGGAACTACCAAGAGACCCAGTACTTC
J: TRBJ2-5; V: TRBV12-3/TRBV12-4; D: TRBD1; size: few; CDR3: CASRLATGTGTQYF; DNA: TGTGCCAGCAGGCTCGCGACAGGGACAGGGACCCAGTACTTC
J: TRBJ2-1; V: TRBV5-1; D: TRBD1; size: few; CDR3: CASSSTPDRGGNEQFF; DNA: TGCGCCAGCAGCTCAACCCCGGACAGGGGGGGCAATGAGCAGTTCTTC
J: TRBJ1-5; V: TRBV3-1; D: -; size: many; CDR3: CASSQDQNQPQHF; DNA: TGTGCCAGCAGCCAAGACCAGAATCAGCCCCAGCATTTT
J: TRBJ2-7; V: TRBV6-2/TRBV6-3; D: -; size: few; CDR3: CASSSRDPKRGKYF; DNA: TGTGCCAGCAGTTCCCGGGACCCGAAGAGGGGAAAGTACTTC
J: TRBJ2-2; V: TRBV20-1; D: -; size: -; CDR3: CSAPKFAGELFF; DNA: TGCAGTGCTCCCAAGTTTGCCGGGGAGCTGTTTTTT
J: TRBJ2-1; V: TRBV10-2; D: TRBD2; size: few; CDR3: CASTLLRLAGTYNEQFF; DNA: TGCGCCAGCACCCTCCTTCGACTAGCGGGGACCTACAATGAGCAGTTCTTC
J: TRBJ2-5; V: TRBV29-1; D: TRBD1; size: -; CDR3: CSVDERGRQETQYF; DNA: TGCAGCGTTGATGAGAGGGGGCGCCAAGAGACCCAGTACTTC
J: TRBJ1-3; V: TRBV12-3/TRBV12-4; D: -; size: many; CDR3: CASSRATRGLNTIYF; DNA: TGTGCCAGCAGTCGAGCAACCCGGGGCTTAAACACCATATATTTT
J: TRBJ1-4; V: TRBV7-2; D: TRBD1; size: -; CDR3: CASSPRTGVEKLFF; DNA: TGTGCCAGCAGCCCTCGGACAGGGGTAGAGAAACTGTTTTTT
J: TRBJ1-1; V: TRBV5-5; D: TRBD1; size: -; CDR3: CASSSRTGWTEAFF; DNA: TGTGCCAGCAGCTCTAGGACAGGCTGGACTGAAGCTTTCTTT
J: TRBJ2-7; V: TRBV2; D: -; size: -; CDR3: CASSEYGPYEQYF; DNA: TGTGCCAGCAGTGAATACGGCCCCTACGAGCAGTACTTC
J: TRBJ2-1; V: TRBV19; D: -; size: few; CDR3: CASSFRGDNEQFF; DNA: TGTGCCAGTAGTTTCAGGGGGGACAATGAGCAGTTCTTC
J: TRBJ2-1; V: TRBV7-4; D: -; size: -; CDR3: CASSLDPPRDNEQFF; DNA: TGTGCCAGCAGCTTAGACCCCCCGAGGGATAATGAGCAGTTCTTC
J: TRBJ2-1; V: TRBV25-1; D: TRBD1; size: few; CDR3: CASSTPGQEYNEQFF; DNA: TGTGCCAGCAGTACCCCGGGACAGGAATACAATGAGCAGTTCTTC
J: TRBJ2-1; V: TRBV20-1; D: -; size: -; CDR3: CSARETGRSYNEQFF; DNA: TGCAGTGCTAGAGAAACAGGGCGCTCCTACAATGAGCAGTTCTTC
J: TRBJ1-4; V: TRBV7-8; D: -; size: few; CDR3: CASSLDPAVEKLFF; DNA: TGTGCCAGCAGCTTAGACCCAGCCGTTGAAAAACTGTTTTTT
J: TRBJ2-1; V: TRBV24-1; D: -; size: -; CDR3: CATSDLGTYSEQFF; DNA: TGTGCCACCAGTGATTTGGGGACCTACAGTGAGCAGTTCTTC
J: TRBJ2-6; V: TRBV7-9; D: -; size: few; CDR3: CAREDDTGANVLTF; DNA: TGTGCCAGGGAAGACGACACAGGGGCCAACGTCCTGACTTTC
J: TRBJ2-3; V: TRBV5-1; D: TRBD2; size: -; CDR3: CASSLTSEAQYF; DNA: TGCGCCAGCAGCTTGACTAGCGAGGCGCAGTATTTT
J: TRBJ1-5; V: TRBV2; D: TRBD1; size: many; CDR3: CASSGQGNQPQHF; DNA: TGTGCCAGCAGCGGACAGGGAAATCAGCCCCAGCATTTT
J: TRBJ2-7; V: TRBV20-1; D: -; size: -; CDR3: CSASDRRGFYEQYF; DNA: TGCAGTGCCTCGGACAGACGAGGCTTCTACGAGCAGTACTTC
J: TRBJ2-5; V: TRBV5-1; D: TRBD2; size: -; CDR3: CASSLEAAGVETQYF; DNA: TGCGCCAGCAGCTTGGAAGCAGCGGGAGTTGAGACCCAGTACTTC
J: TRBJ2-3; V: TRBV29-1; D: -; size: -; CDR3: CSVGGPDTQYF; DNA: TGCAGCGTTGGTGGCCCAGATACGCAGTATTTT
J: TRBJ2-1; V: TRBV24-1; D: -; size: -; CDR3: CATSGDTGIDEQFF; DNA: TGTGCCACGAGCGGGGACACAGGTATCGATGAGCAGTTCTTC
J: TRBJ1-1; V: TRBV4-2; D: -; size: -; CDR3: CASSLEGGRYTEAFF; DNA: TGTGCCAGCAGCCTGGAAGGGGGGCGTTACACTGAAGCTTTCTTT
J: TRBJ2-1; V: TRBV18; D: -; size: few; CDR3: CASSHEAYNEQFF; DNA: TGTGCCAGCTCACACGAAGCGTACAATGAGCAGTTCTTC
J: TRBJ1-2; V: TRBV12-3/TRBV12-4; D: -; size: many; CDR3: CASSSRTGVYGYTF; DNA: TGTGCCAGCAGTTCTCGGACGGGAGTCTATGGCTACACCTTC
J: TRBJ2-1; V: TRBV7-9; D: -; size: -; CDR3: CASSLYVDEQFF; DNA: TGTGCCAGCAGCTTATACGTCGATGAGCAGTTCTTC
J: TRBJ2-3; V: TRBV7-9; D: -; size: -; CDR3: CASSLTLGTQYF; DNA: TGTGCCAGCAGCCTCACCTTGGGTACGCAGTATTTT
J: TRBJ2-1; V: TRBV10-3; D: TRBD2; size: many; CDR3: CAISREDVQFF; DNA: TGTGCCATCAGTCGGGAGGATGTGCAGTTCTTC
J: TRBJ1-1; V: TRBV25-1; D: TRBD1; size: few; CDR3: CASSEFQGQGNTEAFF; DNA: TGTGCCAGCAGTGAATTTCAGGGACAGGGGAACACTGAAGCTTTCTTT
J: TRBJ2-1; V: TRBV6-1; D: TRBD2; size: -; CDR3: CASSRGLADSSYNEQFF; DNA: TGTGCCAGCAGTAGAGGACTAGCTGATAGCTCCTACAATGAGCAGTTCTTC
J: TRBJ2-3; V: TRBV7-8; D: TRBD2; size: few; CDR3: CASSLRFATSGLSSTDTQYF; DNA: TGTGCCAGCAGCTTAAGATTCGCGACTAGCGGGTTGTCTAGCACAGATACGCAGTATTTT
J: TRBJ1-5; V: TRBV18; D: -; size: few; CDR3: CASSLEGDGQPQHF; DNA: TGTGCCAGCTCACTGGAGGGGGACGGTCAGCCCCAGCATTTT
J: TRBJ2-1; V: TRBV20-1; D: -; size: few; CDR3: CSARTSRGNEQFF; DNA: TGCAGTGCTAGAACTAGCCGGGGCAATGAGCAGTTCTTC
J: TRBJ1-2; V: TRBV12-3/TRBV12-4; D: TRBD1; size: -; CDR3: CASSWTGGGYGYTF; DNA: TGTGCCAGCAGTTGGACAGGGGGTGGCTATGGCTACACCTTC
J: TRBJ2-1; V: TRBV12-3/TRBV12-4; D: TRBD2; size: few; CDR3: CASSLPRPREWAPNEQFF; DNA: TGTGCCAGCAGTTTACCCCGACCGCGGGAGTGGGCGCCCAATGAGCAGTTCTTC